This T cell receptor (beta chain) came from a study of OX40 agonist ivuxolimab in advanced cancers. In terms of the full investigation: Ivuxolimab was an agonistic, fully human IgG2 monoclonal antibody directed against OX40 (CD134), a costimulatory receptor. Of the 50 to 55 patients in dose escalation, 19 had hepatocellular carcinoma, some 15 had melanoma, 9 had renal cell carcinoma and 9 had head and neck cancer. The paper covers the monotherapy dose-escalation part of the phase I ivuxolimab trial, which included N ≈ 57 patients. Patients were allowed to have had prior anti-PD-1, anti-PD-L1 or anti-CTLA-4 therapy, and approximately 40% of the dose-escalation patients had previously received checkpoint inhibitors. Intravenous ivuxolimab was administered to patients every 2 weeks at six dose levels: 0.01, 0.1, 0.3, 1.5, 3 and 10 mg/kg. Three dose-escalation patients achieved partial responses, one with hepatocellular carcinoma and two with cutaneous melanoma. In the dose-escalation cohort, 82.7% of patients were male, and the mean age was around 60 years, with a range of roughly 23 to 85. The purpose of peripheral TCRbeta sequencing was to test whether ivuxolimab changed TCR sequence diversity and led to clonal T-cell expansion. General study outcomes and caveats: At doses of 0.1 to 3.0 mg/kg, clonal expansion of both CD4+ and CD8+ T cells in blood was seen between baseline and week 6. Which antigens the clonally expanded peripheral T cells were specific for was not determined. Partial responders in the 0.1-3.0 mg/kg groups had among the lowest normalized peripheral clonal expansion, especially among CD8+ T cells. Low levels of normalized T-cell clonal expansion were also shown by some nonresponding patients. After ivuxolimab, expanded clones were on average more numerous among CD8+ T cells than among CD4+ T cells.

Notes on this clone: Its antigen has not been determined. Nothing much larger sits one base from this clone, and base qualities are not available.

The trial excluded patients who had a history of autoimmune disease or who were on systemic immunosuppression. In every dose cohort, peripheral blood was drawn for TCR sequencing at baseline, cycle 4 day 1, and cycle 7 day 1. The samples were drawn from a first-in-human, open-label, multicenter phase I dose-escalation trial of ivuxolimab. Adults with locally advanced or metastatic head and neck squamous cell, hepatocellular, melanoma or renal cell carcinoma were enrolled in the trial. Before TCR sequencing, CD4+ and CD8+ T cells were separately sorted from peripheral blood. The CDR3 goes from the cysteine to the phenylalanine over 15 residues. The CDR3 DNA has 45 bases and is translated from base 1. V sheds 2 bases and J sheds 8 bases, leaving 18 bases between their ends. According to the germline V gene, CDR1 reads ENHRY and CDR2 reads SYGVKD. To sequence the TCRbeta CDR3 region, genomic DNA was isolated from the sorted cells. The immunoSEQ Assay was used for sequencing of TCRbeta CDR3 regions. In TCRdb, the immuneACCESS table is reduced to in-frame sequences with V and J assigned. These tables do not hold every clone; where another copy was compared, an unresolved V gene accounts for under half, and the others remain unexplained. This sample is represented by about 15,000 clones; approximately 94% of them were singletons. The ten largest clonotypes hold 20% to 25% of the sample.

The material sequenced was CD4+ or CD8+ T cells sorted from blood, taken in a trial of the OX40 agonist ivuxolimab. This receptor was taken from an adult with an advanced solid tumor such as melanoma, head and neck, liver or kidney cancer. The rearrangement joined TRBV10-3 to TRBJ1-2, with the D gene not clear enough to name. This receptor carries the CDR3 CAISEEFLPGGGYTF. The DNA sequence is as follows: TGTGCCATCAGTGAGGAATTTTTGCCGGGAGGAGGCTACACCTTC.